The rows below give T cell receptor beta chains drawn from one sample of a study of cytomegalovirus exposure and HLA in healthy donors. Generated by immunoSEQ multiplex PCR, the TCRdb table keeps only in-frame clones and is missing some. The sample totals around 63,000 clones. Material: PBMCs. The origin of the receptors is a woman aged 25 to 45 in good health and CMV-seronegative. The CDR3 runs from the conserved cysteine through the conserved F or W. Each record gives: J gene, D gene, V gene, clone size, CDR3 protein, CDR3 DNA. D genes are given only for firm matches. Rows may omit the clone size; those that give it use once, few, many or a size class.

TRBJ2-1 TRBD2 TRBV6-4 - CASSDSSGRAREQFF TGTGCCAGCAGTGACTCGAGCGGGAGGGCCCGGGAGCAGTTCTTC
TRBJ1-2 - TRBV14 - CASSPLVSGDYGYTF TGTGCCAGCAGCCCACTCGTTAGCGGGGACTATGGCTACACCTTC
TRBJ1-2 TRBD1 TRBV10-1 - CASSESTGKSGYTF TGCGCCAGCAGTGAGTCGACAGGGAAAAGTGGCTACACCTTC
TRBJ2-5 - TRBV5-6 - CASSLAGVWSQETQYF TGTGCCAGCAGCTTGGCCGGAGTTTGGTCCCAAGAGACCCAGTACTTC
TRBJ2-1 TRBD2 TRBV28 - CASGLAGGRVNEQFF TGTGCCAGCGGACTAGCGGGGGGGAGGGTCAATGAGCAGTTCTTC
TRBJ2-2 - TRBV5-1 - CASSGSGGRNTGELFF TGCGCCAGCAGCGGGTCCGGGGGGCGGAACACCGGGGAGCTGTTTTTT
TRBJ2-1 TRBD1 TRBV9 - CASSVAPGQGNNEQFF TGTGCCAGCAGCGTAGCCCCGGGACAGGGTAACAATGAGCAGTTCTTC
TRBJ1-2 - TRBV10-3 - CAISDPGDYGYTF TGTGCCATCAGTGACCCGGGAGACTATGGCTACACCTTC
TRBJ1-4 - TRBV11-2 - CASSYQGGSEKLFF TGTGCCAGCAGTTACCAGGGTGGTAGTGAAAAACTGTTTTTT
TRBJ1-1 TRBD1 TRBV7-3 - CASSYSGQGEAEAFF TGTGCCAGCAGCTACTCAGGACAGGGGGAGGCTGAAGCTTTCTTT
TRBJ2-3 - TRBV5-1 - CASSVSGTDTQYF TGCGCCAGCAGCGTTAGCGGCACAGATACGCAGTATTTT
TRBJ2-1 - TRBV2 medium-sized CASSETARPEREQFF TGTGCCAGCAGTGAAACCGCCAGACCCGAGCGAGAGCAGTTCTTC
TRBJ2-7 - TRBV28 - CASRQPKSYEQYF TGTGCCAGTCGACAGCCAAAGTCCTACGAGCAGTACTTC
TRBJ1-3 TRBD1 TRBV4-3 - CASSQDSAGTGGNTIYF TGCGCCAGCAGCCAAGATAGTGCCGGGACAGGGGGAAACACCATATATTTT
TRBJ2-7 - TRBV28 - CASTLRSGLGIYEQYF TGTGCCAGCACCCTTAGGAGTGGCCTTGGAATCTACGAGCAGTACTTC
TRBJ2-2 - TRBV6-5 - CASSYSAYGDTGELFF TGTGCCAGCAGTTACTCGGCCTACGGAGACACCGGGGAGCTGTTTTTT
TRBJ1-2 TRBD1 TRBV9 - CASSDPSSDRGKCTF TGTGCCAGCAGCGACCCAAGTTCGGACAGGGGGAAGTGCACCTTC
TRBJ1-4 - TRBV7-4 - CASSLDGTPEEKLFF TGTGCCAGCAGCTTAGATGGGACACCAGAGGAAAAACTGTTTTTT